The rows below give T cell receptor beta chains drawn from one sample of a study of human T cells and chemical hapten exposure. Using its own MiXCR run on the RACE reads, TCRdb lists one record per CDR3 protein. The sample gives approximately 370,000 distinct CDR3 sequences, around 5.5% of which show up once; approximately 8.2% is in the top ten. The sample was whole blood, taken in connection with sensitization to the hapten diphenylcyclopropenone (DPC). All receptors come from a woman aged 18-35 years with alopecia areata. Some clones in this sample may be carry-over from other donors' samples. Each CDR3 is given without its conserved first and last residue. Part of the rows lack a size; the others show once, few, many or a class for expanded clones.

>TRBV20-1|TRBJ2-1|16|NA
SAEHRGGGAFGFHEQF
>TRBV20-1|TRBJ2-5|11|many
SARPGGAETQY
>TRBV7-2|TRBJ1-5|11|NA
ASSTLEGQPQH
>TRBV6-6|TRBJ1-6|16|many
ASSRGTGRGRWYSPLH
>TRBV6-2/TRBV6-3|TRBJ2-6|14|many
ASTSRKGTSYLVLT
>TRBV7-3|TRBJ2-6|14|few
ASSAYRGTGANVLT
>TRBV6-5|TRBJ1-2|11|many
ASSLQGALGYT
>TRBV29-1|TRBJ2-5|10|many
SVGRTQETQY
>TRBV3-1|TRBJ2-5|15|many
ASSQDLGAGQKETQY
>TRBV7-3|TRBJ1-1|13|many
ASSLGPGMNTEAF
>TRBV12-3/TRBV12-4|TRBJ1-2|12|many
ASSMTSPNYGYT
>TRBV6-4|TRBJ2-3|14|NA
ASSDIAGGSTDTQY
>TRBV2|TRBJ1-3|10|NA
ASSEIGNTIY
>TRBV4-2|TRBJ1-2|13|NA
ASSQVGGLPYGYT
>TRBV15|TRBJ1-5|11|few
ATSSEFNQPQH
>TRBV6-6|TRBJ1-5|13|many
ASSSFFTSNQPQH
>TRBV27|TRBJ2-1|12|many
ASSLFEGNNEQF
>TRBV4-1|TRBJ2-5|14|many
ASSQGLAGSQETQY
>TRBV7-9|TRBJ1-6|12|few
ASTSGTRWSPLH
>TRBV20-1|TRBJ2-3|13|few
SARRLDPSTDTQY
>TRBV24-1|TRBJ2-1|13|many
ATSDSGILAGEQF
>TRBV10-3|TRBJ2-7|12|few
AISDGPPRYEQY
>TRBV20-1|TRBJ1-4|13|many
SARSPGQGSEKLF
>TRBV6-2/TRBV6-3|TRBJ2-3|10|many
ASSQNRDTQY
>TRBV7-9|TRBJ1-6|12|few
ASSLEQFNSPLH
>TRBV29-1|TRBJ1-1|10|few
SVVVSSVGAF
>TRBV25-1|TRBJ2-5|13|NA
ASSAGTVTQETQY
>TRBV7-6|TRBJ2-2|14|few
ASSRVTGKTTGELF
>TRBV12-3/TRBV12-4|TRBJ2-1|13|many
ASSRLAGAYNEQF
>TRBV12-3/TRBV12-4|TRBJ2-2|14|few
ASSPWDRVGTGELF
>TRBV10-2|TRBJ1-5|11|many
ASSDRGEAPQH
>TRBV7-9|TRBJ1-2|10|many
ASSFDSYGYT
>TRBV5-4|TRBJ1-3|12|NA
ASSPRQGADTIY
>TRBV18|TRBJ2-3|11|many
ASDVAGTDTQY
>TRBV5-5|TRBJ1-1|11|many
ASSQTGFTEAF
>TRBV2|TRBJ2-7|12|many
ASSSGQGVYEQY
>TRBV24-1|TRBJ2-7|16|few
ATSDSKLRTGNDNEQY
>TRBV6-1|TRBJ2-6|16|few
ASSLEGLPISGANVLT
>TRBV4-3|TRBJ1-4|13|many
ASSQAGSGNEKLF
>TRBV3-1|TRBJ1-5|14|NA
ASSQDHVGSSQPQH
>TRBV27|TRBJ2-3|13|NA
ASSPPASSTDTQY
>TRBV7-9|TRBJ2-2|13|few
ASSRTGTNTGELF
>TRBV29-1|TRBJ2-2|12|medium-sized
SVKDPKGPGELF
>TRBV28|TRBJ2-7|11|NA
ASTTGGGYEQY
>TRBV6-5|TRBJ1-1|11|many
ASTQPGSGEAF
>TRBV18|TRBJ1-5|11|many
ASSDSSNQPQH
>TRBV27|TRBJ2-5|11|many
ASSPFVEETQY
>TRBV20-1|TRBJ2-7|12|few
SARGQGAIYEQY
>TRBV5-4|TRBJ1-1|13|many
ASSNRDRGNTEAF
>TRBV4-2|TRBJ2-7|13|NA
ASSRSGTVSYEQY